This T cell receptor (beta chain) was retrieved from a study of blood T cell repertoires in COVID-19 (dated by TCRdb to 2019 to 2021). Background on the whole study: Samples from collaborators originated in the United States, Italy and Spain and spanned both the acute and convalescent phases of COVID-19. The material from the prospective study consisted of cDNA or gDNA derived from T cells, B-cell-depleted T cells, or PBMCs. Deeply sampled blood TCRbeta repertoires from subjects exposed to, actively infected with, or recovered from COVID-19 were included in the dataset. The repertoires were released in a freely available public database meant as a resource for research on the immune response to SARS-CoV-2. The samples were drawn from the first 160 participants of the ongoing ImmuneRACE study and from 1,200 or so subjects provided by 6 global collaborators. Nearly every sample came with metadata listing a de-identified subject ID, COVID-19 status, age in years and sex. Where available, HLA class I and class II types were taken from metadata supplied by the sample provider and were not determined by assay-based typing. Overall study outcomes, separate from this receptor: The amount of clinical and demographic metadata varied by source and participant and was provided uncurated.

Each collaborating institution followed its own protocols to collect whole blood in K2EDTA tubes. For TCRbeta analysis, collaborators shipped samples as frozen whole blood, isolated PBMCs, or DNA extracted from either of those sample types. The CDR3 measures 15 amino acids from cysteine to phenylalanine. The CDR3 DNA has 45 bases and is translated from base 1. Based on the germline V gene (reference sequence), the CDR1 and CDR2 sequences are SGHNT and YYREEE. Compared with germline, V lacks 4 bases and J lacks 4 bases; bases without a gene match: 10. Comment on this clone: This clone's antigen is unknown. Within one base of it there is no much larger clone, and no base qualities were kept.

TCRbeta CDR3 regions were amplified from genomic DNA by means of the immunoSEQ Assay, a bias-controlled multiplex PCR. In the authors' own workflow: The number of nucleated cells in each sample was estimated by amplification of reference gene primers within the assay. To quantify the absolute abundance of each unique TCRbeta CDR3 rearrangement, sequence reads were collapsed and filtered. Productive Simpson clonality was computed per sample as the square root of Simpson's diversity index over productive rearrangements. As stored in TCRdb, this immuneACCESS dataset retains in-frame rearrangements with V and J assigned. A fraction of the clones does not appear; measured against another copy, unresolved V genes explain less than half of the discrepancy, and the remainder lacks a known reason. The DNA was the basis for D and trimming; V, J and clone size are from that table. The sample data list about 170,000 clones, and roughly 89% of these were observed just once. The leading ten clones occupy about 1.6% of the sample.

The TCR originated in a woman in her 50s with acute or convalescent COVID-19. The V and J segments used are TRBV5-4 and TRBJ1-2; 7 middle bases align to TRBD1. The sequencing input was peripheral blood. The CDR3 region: CASSLYDRAAYGYTF. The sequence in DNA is TGTGCCAGCAGCCTGTACGACAGGGCGGCCTATGGCTACACCTTC.